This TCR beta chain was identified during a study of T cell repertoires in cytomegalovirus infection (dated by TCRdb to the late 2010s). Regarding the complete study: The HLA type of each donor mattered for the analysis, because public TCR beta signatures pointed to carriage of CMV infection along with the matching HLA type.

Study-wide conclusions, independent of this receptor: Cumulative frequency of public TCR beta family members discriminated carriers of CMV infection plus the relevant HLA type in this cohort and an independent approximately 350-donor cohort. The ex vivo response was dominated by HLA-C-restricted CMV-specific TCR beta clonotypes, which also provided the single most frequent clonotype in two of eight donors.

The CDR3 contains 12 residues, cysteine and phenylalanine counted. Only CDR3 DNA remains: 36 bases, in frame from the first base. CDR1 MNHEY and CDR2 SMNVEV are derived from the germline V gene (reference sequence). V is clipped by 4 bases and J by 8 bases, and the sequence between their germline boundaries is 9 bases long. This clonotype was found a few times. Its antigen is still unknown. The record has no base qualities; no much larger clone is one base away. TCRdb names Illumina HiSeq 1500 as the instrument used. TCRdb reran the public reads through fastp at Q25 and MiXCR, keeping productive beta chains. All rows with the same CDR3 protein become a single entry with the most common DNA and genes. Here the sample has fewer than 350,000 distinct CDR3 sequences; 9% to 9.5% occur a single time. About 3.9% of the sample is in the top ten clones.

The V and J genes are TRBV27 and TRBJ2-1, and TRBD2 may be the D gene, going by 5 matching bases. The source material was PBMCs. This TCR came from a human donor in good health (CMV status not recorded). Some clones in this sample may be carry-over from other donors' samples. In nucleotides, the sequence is TGTGCCAGCAGTTCCGGGGTCTATGAGCAGTTCTTC. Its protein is CASSSGVYEQFF.